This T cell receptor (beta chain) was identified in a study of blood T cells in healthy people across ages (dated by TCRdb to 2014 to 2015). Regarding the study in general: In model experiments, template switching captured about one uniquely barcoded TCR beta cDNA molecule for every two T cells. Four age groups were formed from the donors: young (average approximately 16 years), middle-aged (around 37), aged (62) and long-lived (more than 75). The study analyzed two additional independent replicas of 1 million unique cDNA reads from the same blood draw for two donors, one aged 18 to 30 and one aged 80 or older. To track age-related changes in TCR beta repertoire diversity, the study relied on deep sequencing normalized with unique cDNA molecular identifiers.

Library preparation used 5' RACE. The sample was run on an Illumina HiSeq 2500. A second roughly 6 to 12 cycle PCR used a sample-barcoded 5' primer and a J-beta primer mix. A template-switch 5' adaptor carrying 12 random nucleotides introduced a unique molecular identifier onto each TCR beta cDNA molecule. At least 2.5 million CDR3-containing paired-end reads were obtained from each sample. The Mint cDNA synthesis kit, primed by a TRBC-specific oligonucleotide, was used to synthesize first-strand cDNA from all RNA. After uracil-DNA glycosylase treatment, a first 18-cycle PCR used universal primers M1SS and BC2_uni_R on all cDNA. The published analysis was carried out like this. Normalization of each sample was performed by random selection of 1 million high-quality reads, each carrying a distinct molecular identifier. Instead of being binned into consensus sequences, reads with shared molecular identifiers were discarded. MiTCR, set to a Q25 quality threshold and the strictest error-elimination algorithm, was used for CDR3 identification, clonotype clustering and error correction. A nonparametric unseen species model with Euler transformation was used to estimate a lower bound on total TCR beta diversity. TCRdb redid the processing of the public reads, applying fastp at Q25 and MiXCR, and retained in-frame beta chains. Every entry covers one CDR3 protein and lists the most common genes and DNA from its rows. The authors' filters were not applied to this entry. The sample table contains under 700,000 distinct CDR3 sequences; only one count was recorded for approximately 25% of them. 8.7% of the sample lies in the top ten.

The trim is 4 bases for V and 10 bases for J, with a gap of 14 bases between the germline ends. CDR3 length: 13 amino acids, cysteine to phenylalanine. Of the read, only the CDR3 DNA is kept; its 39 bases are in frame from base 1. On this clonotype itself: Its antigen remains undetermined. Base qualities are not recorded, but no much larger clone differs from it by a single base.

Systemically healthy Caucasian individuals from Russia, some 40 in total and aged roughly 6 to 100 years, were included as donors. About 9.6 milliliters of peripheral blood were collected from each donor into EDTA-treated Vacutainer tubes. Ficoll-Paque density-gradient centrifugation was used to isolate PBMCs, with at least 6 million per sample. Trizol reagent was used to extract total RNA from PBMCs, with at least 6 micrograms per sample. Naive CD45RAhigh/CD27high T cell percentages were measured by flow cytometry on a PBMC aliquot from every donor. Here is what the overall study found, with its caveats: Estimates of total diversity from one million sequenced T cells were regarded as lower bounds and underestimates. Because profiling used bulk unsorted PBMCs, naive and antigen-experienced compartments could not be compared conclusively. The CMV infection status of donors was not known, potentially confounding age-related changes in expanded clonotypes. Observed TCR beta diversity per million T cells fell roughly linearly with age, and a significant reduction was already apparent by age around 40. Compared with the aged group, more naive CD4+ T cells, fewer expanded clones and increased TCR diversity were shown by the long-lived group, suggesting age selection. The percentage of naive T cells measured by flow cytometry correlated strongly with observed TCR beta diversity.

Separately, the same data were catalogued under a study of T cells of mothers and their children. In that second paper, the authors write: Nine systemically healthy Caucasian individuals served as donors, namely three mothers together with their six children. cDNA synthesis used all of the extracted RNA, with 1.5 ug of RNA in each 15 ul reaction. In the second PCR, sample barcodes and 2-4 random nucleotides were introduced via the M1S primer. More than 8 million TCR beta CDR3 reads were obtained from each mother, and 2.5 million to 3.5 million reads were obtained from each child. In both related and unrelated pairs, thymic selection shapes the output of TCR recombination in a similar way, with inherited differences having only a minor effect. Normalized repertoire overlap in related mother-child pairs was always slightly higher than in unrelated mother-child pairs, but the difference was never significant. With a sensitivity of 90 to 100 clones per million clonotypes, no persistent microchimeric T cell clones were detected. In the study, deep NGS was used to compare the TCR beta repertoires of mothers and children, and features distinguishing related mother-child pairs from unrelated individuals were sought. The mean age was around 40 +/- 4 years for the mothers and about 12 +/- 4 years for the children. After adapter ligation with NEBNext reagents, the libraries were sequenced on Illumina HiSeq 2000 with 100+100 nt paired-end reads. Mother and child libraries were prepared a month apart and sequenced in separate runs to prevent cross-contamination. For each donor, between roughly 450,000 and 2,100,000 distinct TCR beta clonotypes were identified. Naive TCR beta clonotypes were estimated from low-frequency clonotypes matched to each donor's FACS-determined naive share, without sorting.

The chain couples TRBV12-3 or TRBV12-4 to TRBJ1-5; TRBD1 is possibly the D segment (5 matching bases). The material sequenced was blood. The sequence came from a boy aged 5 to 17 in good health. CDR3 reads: CASSSGTPRPQHF. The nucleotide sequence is TGTGCCAGCAGTTCCGGGACCCCTCGCCCCCAGCATTTT.